The 25 T cell receptor beta chains below were found in one sample sequenced in a study of cytomegalovirus exposure and HLA in healthy donors. The PCR contained 60 Vbeta and 13 Jbeta primers. TCRdb's table, derived via immunoSEQ multiplex PCR, lists solely in-frame clones and lacks some. The sample holds roughly 73,000 clones, around 78% seen once. Input material: PBMCs. The receptors come from a man aged 35 to 55 in good health and CMV-seronegative.

The chain links TRBV28 to TRBJ2-7, with 10 bases aligning to TRBD2. V lost 6 bases to trimming and J lost 4 bases; unmatched junction nucleotides: 6. This CDR3 has 14 residues. Per the germline V gene, CDR1 is MDHEN and CDR2 is SYDVKM. The CDR3 bases are TGTGCCAGCAGCCCTAGCGGGGGTAGGTACGAGCAGTACTTC. Translation: CASSPSGGRYEQYF.

This clone was seen more than once but under ten times. The gene calls are TRBV7-3 and TRBJ2-2, with a possible D match to TRBD1 (6 bases). Trimming left V 5 bases short and J 5 bases short, with 12 bases between. The CDR3 loop spans 14 amino acids. In germline, CDR1 is SGHTA, CDR2 FQGTGA. The CDR3 spells CASSVQGETGELFF. CDR3 DNA: TGTGCCAGCAGCGTACAGGGAGAAACCGGGGAGCTGTTTTTT.

The chain carries TRBV5-1 and TRBJ2-7; D may be TRBD2 (6 bases). Trimming took off 0 bases at V and 7 bases at J, with 14 bases between the two ends. The CDR3 spans 14 residues. The germline V gene has CDR1 SGHRS and CDR2 YFSETQ. The CDR3 loop is CASSLAETGAEQYF. CDR3 bases: TGCGCCAGCAGCTTGGCCGAAACGGGAGCAGAGCAGTACTTC.

This chain uses TRBV5-1 with TRBJ1-5, with 7 bases identical to TRBD1. Per the germline V gene, CDR1 is SGHRS and CDR2 is YFSETQ. With 3 bases clipped from V and 3 bases from J, the junction kept 6 bases outside the gene matches. This CDR3 has 15 amino acids. The CDR3 DNA follows: TGCGCCAGCAGCTGGGGAGGACAGGCCAATCAGCCCCAGCATTTT. This gives the protein CASSWGGQANQPQHF.

CDR3 sequence reads: CASSPRQESSYEQYF. The DNA of the CDR3 is TGTGCCAGCAGCCCGAGACAGGAGTCCTCCTACGAGCAGTACTTC. V gene TRBV11-1 combines with J gene TRBJ2-7; tentative D call: TRBD1 (6 bases). CDR3 length: 15 residues. Trimming took off 5 bases at V and 0 bases at J, with 14 bases between the two ends. Germline lookup yields CDR1 SGHAT and CDR2 FQDESV (reference sequence).

This clone was counted a few times. The rearrangement joins TRBV27 to TRBJ1-2, with 8 positions matching TRBD1. The germline gives CDR1 MNHEY, CDR2 SMNVEV (reference sequence). CDR3 length equals 13 residues. V gave up 4 bases and J gave up 8 bases; unmatched junction bases: 6. The CDR3 sequence: CASSSRDRSGYTF. CDR3 in DNA: TGTGCCAGCAGTTCCCGGGACAGGTCCGGCTACACCTTC.

V is TRBV11-3 and J is TRBJ1-1; D is possibly TRBD1 (6 bases). CDR3 size: 16 residues. Germline V gene sequence: CDR1 SGHNT, CDR2 YENEEA. Between the trimmed V and J ends, which lost 5 bases and 4 bases, there was a span of 20 bases. The CDR3 sequence is CASSPTWRGAGTEAFF. The CDR3 coding sequence is TGTGCCAGCAGCCCCACATGGCGGGGGGCGGGCACTGAAGCTTTCTTT.

The chain uses TRBV5-4 and TRBJ2-3, with 7 bases aligning to TRBD1. The V gene end was trimmed by 5 bases and the J gene end by 4 bases; junction bases not matched to a gene: 4. Germline assignment: CDR1 SGHNT and CDR2 YYREEE (reference sequence). This CDR3 has 13 amino acids. CDR3 loop: CASRMTGSDTQYF. Here the CDR3 DNA reads TGTGCCAGCAGGATGACAGGGTCAGATACGCAGTATTTT.

V gene TRBV27 combines with J gene TRBJ2-1, with 8 bases lining up with TRBD1. CDR1 is MNHEY and CDR2 is SMNVEV in the germline V gene (reference sequence). This CDR3 has 16 amino acids. With 2 bases clipped from V and 8 bases from J, the junction kept 11 bases outside the gene matches. This CDR3 reads CASSLLGAGGIDEQFF. CDR3 nucleotides: TGTGCCAGCAGTTTACTCGGGGCAGGGGGCATCGATGAGCAGTTCTTC.

V usage is TRBV6-5 and J usage is TRBJ2-5, with 9 positions matching TRBD2. V lost 4 bases to trimming and J lost 4 bases; unmatched junction nucleotides: 7. The V gene's germline CDR1 is MNHEY and CDR2 SVGAGI. This CDR3 region has 15 residues. The CDR3 spells CASSWASGERETQYF. As DNA, the CDR3 is TGTGCCAGCAGTTGGGCTAGCGGGGAAAGAGAGACCCAGTACTTC.

The chain links TRBV4-2 to TRBJ2-3; D may be TRBD2 (6 bases). Germline V lookup: CDR1 LGHNA, CDR2 YNFKEQ. This CDR3 contains 17 residues. V shed 1 base and J shed 0 bases, with 14 bases lying between them. CDR3 DNA sequence: TGTGCCAGCAGCCAAGTGTCGGCGGGGACTAGCACAGATACGCAGTATTTT. Its protein product is CASSQVSAGTSTDTQYF.

This clone occurred once. The chain employs TRBV20-1 and TRBJ1-5; D gene unclear. Germline assignment: CDR1 DFQATT and CDR2 SNEGSKA (reference sequence). The CDR3 consists of 10 residues. The V and J ends lost 6 bases and 5 bases respectively, with 5 bases between them. In nucleotides, the CDR3 is TGCAGTGCCTCCGATCAGCCCCAGCATTTT. This translates into CSASDQPQHF.

This chain joins TRBV5-1 and TRBJ1-3; the D gene is possibly TRBD1 (6 bases). V was shortened by 1 base and J by 0 bases, with 14 bases between the two germline ends. This CDR3 spans 17 amino acids. Germline values: CDR1 SGHRS, CDR2 YFSETQ. CDR3 sequence: CASSLSRDIYSGNTIYF. The CDR3 region has the DNA TGCGCCAGCAGCTTGTCCCGGGACATATACTCTGGAAACACCATATATTTT.

This chain connects TRBV29-1 to TRBJ2-7; 11 bases map to TRBD1. CDR3 length: 13 amino acids. Germline V gene sequence: CDR1 SQVTM, CDR2 ANQGSEA. V was pared by 5 bases and J by 4 bases, with 4 bases of the junction left unmatched. CDR3 sequence: CSVSGQGAYEQYF. CDR3 bases: TGCAGCGTTTCCGGACAGGGGGCATACGAGCAGTACTTC.

V and J are TRBV30 and TRBJ1-3; D is uncertain. CDR1 is GTSNPN and CDR2 is SVGIG in the germline V gene (reference sequence). Trimming took 8 bases from V and 1 from J, leaving 15 bases between them. CDR3 size: 14 residues. The CDR3 DNA reads TGTGCCCTGCTTCGGTCGCGGTCTGGAAACACCATATATTTT. Protein sequence: CALLRSRSGNTIYF.

This clone was seen just once. CDR3 sequence: CASSLAPLAGGYEQYF. As DNA, the CDR3 is TGTGCCAGCAGCTTAGCGCCTCTAGCGGGCGGATACGAGCAGTACTTC. The genes are TRBV7-9 and TRBJ2-5, with 8 bases lining up with TRBD2. The J call is in doubt because the DNA end fits TRBJ2-7 better. The germline gives CDR1 SEHNR, CDR2 FQNEAQ (reference sequence). This CDR3 has 16 residues.

The gene calls are TRBV6-5 and TRBJ1-2; 10 bases are shared with TRBD1. The V gene end was trimmed by 5 bases and the J gene end by 7 bases; junction bases not matched to a gene: 10. The CDR3 totals 15 residues. Germline CDR1 and CDR2: MNHEY and SVGAGI. CDR3 sequence reads: CASSQRLTGGVGYTF. The CDR3 nucleotides read TGTGCCAGCAGTCAACGGTTGACAGGGGGCGTTGGCTACACCTTC.

V usage is TRBV28 and J usage is TRBJ1-5; no reliable D call. Trimming left V 7 bases short and J 4 bases short, with 14 bases between. The CDR3 loop spans 14 amino acids. Germline V gives CDR1 MDHEN, CDR2 SYDVKM. This CDR3 is CASIPVGLNQPQHF. Here the CDR3 DNA reads TGTGCCAGCATTCCCGTGGGCTTAAATCAGCCCCAGCATTTT.

The J gene is TRBJ2-7, the V gene TRBV7-2, with D maybe TRBD1 (5 bases). The CDR3 runs to 16 residues. V was trimmed by 5 bases and J by 2 bases, leaving 19 bases between them. Germline V gene lookup returns CDR1 SGHTA and CDR2 FQGNSA. CDR3 region: CASSLGVGLVTYEQYF. For the CDR3, the DNA is TGTGCCAGCAGCCTAGGGGTCGGGTTGGTGACCTACGAGCAGTACTTC. Using reference TRBV7-2 and TRBJ2-7 for the parts outside the CDR3, the full variable domain is GAGVSQSPSNKVTEKGKDVELRCDPISGHTALYWYRQSLGQGLEFLIYFQGNSAPDKSGLPSDRFSAERTGGSVSTLTIQRTQQEDSAVYLCASSLGVGLVTYEQYFGPGTRLTVT.

This clone has just a few counts. The genes are TRBV5-6 and TRBJ1-5; D gene uncertain. V was cut by 0 bases and J by 5 bases, with 12 bases left in between. The CDR3 spans 15 residues. Germline CDR1 and CDR2: SGHDT and YYEEEE. In nucleotides, the CDR3 is TGTGCCAGCAGCTTGGCCAACCGGGTTGATCAGCCCCAGCATTTT. Its translation is CASSLANRVDQPQHF.

The sample holds a few counts of this clone. The chain joins TRBV6-1 to TRBJ2-7; tentatively, D is TRBD2 (5 bases). With 2 bases removed from V and 6 bases from J, the gap between germline ends came to 11 bases. The length of the CDR3 is 13 residues. CDR1 is MNHNS, CDR2 SASEGT, per germline. DNA for the CDR3: TGTGCCAGCAGTGAAATTAGGGCGGGCGAGCAGTACTTC. The encoded protein is CASSEIRAGEQYF.

V usage is TRBV10-2 and J usage is TRBJ2-3; 10 bases align to TRBD2. From germline, CDR1 is WSHSY and CDR2 SAAADI. J gave up 4 bases and V 7 bases, and 5 bases lay outside the gene matches. The CDR3 sequence is 14 residues long. CDR3 sequence reads: CASKVTSGADTQYF. As DNA, the CDR3 is TGCGCCAGCAAAGTCACTAGCGGGGCAGATACGCAGTATTTT.

The chain links TRBV6-6 to TRBJ2-2, with TRBD1 matching 7 bases. Per the germline V gene, CDR1 is MNHNY and CDR2 is SVGAGI (reference sequence). The CDR3 totals 14 residues. Trimming at V came to 10 bases and at J to 2 bases, leaving 7 bases not matched to a gene. This CDR3 is CATRDSYNTGELFF. The CDR3 region has the DNA TGTGCCACCAGGGACAGTTATAACACCGGGGAGCTGTTTTTT.

This clone was detected only a few times. The V gene is TRBV2, the J gene TRBJ1-1, with D possibly matching TRBD1 (5 bases). This CDR3 has 13 amino acids. Germline V gene sequence: CDR1 SNHLY, CDR2 FYNNEI. Trimming pared 4 bases from V and 3 bases from J, leaving 9 bases between. The CDR3 loop is CASSGQLDTEAFF. Written as DNA, the CDR3 is TGTGCCAGCAGTGGACAGTTAGACACTGAAGCTTTCTTT.

V is TRBV6-1 and J is TRBJ1-6, with 9 bases fitting TRBD1. Germline-derived CDR1 and CDR2 are MNHNS and SASEGT. The CDR3 runs to 15 residues. After removal of 6 bases from V and 8 bases from J, the junction contained 8 bases not matched to a gene. The CDR3 coding sequence is TGTGCCAGCAGAGACGGGGACAGGGTACATTCACCCCTCCACTTT. This translates into CASRDGDRVHSPLHF.